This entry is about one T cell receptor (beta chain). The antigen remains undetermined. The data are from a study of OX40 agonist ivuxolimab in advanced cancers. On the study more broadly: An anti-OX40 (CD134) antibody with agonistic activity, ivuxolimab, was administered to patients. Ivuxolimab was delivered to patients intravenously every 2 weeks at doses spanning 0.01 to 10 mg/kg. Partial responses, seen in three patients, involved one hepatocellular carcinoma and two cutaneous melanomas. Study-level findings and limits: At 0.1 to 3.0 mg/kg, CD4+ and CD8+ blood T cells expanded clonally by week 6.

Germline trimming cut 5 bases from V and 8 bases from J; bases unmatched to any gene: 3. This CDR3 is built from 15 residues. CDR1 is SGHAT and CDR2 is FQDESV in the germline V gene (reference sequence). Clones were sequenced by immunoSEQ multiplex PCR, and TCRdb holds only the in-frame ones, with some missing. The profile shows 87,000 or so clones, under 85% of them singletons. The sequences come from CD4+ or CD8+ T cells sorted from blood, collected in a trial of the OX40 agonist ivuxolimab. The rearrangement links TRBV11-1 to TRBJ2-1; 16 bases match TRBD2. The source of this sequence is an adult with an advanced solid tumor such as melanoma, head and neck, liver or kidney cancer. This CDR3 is CASSPGTSGRDEQFF. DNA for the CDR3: TGTGCCAGCAGCCCGGGGACTAGCGGGAGGGATGAGCAGTTCTTC. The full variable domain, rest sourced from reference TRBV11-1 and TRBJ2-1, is EAEVAQSPRYKITEKSQAVAFWCDPISGHATLYWYRQILGQGPELLVQFQDESVVDDSQLPKDRFSAERLKGVDSTLKIQPAELGDSAMYLCASSPGTSGRDEQFFGPGTRLTVL.